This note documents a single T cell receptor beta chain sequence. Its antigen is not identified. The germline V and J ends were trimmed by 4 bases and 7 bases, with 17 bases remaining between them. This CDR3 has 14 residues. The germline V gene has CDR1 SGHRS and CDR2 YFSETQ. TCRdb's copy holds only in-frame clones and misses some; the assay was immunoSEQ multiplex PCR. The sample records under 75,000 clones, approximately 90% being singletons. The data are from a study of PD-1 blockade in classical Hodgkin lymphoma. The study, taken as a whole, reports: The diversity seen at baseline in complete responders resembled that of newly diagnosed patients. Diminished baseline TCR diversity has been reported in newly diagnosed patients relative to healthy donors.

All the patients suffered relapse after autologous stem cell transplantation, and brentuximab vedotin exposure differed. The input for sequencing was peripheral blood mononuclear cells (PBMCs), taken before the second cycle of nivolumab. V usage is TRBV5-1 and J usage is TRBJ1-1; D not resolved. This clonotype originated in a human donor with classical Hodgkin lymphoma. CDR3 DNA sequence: TGCGCCAGCAGCGGCGGCTTTGGGGTAGGTGAAGCTTTCTTT. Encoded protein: CASSGGFGVGEAFF.